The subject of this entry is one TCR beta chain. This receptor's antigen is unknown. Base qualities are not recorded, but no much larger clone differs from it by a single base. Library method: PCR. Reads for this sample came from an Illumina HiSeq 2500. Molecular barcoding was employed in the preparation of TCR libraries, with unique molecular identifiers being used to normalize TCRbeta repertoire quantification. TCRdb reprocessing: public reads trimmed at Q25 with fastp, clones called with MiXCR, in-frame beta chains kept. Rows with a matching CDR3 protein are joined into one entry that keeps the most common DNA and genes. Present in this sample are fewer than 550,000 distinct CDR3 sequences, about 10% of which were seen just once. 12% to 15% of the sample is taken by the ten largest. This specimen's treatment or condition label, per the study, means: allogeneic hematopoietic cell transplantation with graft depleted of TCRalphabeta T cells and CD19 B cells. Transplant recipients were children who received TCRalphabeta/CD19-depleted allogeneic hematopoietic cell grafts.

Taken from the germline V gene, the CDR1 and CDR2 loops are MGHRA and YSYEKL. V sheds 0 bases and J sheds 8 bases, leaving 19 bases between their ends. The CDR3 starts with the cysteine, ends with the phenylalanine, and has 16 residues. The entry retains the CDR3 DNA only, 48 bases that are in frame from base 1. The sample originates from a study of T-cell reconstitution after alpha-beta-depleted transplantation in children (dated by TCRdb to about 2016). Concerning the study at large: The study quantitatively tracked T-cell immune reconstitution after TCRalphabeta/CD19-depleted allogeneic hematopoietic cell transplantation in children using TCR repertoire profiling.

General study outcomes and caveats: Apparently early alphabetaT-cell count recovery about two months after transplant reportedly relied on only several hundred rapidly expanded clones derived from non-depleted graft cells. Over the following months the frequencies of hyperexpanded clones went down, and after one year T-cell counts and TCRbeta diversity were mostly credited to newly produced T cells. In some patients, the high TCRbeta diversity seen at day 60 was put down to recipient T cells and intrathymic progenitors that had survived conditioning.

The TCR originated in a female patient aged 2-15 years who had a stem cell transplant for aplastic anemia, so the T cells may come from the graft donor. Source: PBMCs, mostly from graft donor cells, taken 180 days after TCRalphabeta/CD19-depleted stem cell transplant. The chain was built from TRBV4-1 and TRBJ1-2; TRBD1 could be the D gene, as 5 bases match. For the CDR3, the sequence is CASSQDKGVWASGYTF. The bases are TGCGCCAGCAGCCAAGATAAAGGGGTTTGGGCCAGCGGCTACACCTTC.